Listed below are T cell receptor beta chains from one sample, sequenced in a study of breast tumors, draining lymph nodes, adjacent tissues. Using its own MiXCR run on the multiplex PCR reads, TCRdb lists one record per CDR3 protein. Altogether approximately 180,000 distinct CDR3 sequences are present, around 33% being singletons, with the ten largest covering around 4%. Sequencing was performed on axillary lymph node tissue. These receptors were taken from a female donor with breast cancer. Some clones in this sample may be carry-over from other donors' samples. The CDR3 runs from the conserved cysteine through the conserved F or W. The order of the fields is V gene, CDR3 protein.

V gene: TRBV24-1
CDR3 protein: CATSVEGPDGKLFF

V gene: TRBV12-3/TRBV12-4
CDR3 protein: CASSLVAQGVYGYTF

V gene: TRBV7-9
CDR3 protein: CASNREGTMGGYTF

V gene: TRBV24-1
CDR3 protein: CATRGTTNTGELFF

V gene: TRBV11-2
CDR3 protein: CASSATSGREFF

V gene: TRBV9
CDR3 protein: CASSVGGQLFFEQYF

V gene: TRBV30
CDR3 protein: CAWRRSRGRTWGYTF

V gene: TRBV6-2/TRBV6-3
CDR3 protein: CASSYSSVDTGELFF

V gene: TRBV20-1
CDR3 protein: CSASVGDGNTIYF

V gene: TRBV10-3
CDR3 protein: CAIRAGQGSETQHF

V gene: TRBV7-2
CDR3 protein: CASSLAITGGSGYTF

V gene: TRBV4-1
CDR3 protein: CASSRAGTIGYEQYF

V gene: TRBV6-4
CDR3 protein: CASSLPPLTSGRKGDQYF

V gene: TRBV19
CDR3 protein: CASSTPDYEQYF

V gene: TRBV7-2
CDR3 protein: CASSFQDRGAYGYTF

V gene: TRBV5-5
CDR3 protein: CASMGLALSDTQYF

V gene: TRBV6-5
CDR3 protein: CASSHLPRGNEKLFF

V gene: TRBV20-1
CDR3 protein: CSARDDPPGCGAPGSDFNGYTF

V gene: TRBV9
CDR3 protein: CASSVGQERTYEQYF

V gene: TRBV7-9
CDR3 protein: CASSLGGDRAYEQYF

V gene: TRBV29-1
CDR3 protein: CSVEDRKDPGGGYTF

V gene: TRBV5-1
CDR3 protein: CASSLRGNYEQYF

V gene: TRBV20-1
CDR3 protein: CSARDLRQGGYEQYF

V gene: TRBV7-2
CDR3 protein: CASSPWTSGTFKQHF

V gene: TRBV7-8
CDR3 protein: CASSLMIKEGISGPNVLTF

V gene: TRBV10-1
CDR3 protein: CASNFRSMNIQYF

V gene: TRBV29-1
CDR3 protein: CSGRLSSYEQYF

V gene: TRBV9
CDR3 protein: CASSAGGRETQYF

V gene: TRBV6-5
CDR3 protein: CASSGLGTGEETQYF

V gene: TRBV12-5
CDR3 protein: CASGGDNFNGYTF

V gene: TRBV11-2
CDR3 protein: CASSLVGLAGGPVEQYF